The TCR beta chain under discussion was sequenced for a study of blood T cell repertoires in COVID-19. The germline V gene encodes CDR1 SGHVS and CDR2 FNYEAQ. Trimming left V 5 bases short and J 3 bases short, with 18 bases between. The CDR3 runs 16 residues. Profiling relied on immunoSEQ multiplex PCR, and the TCRdb table lists in-frame clones only, not all of them. Of about 100,000 clones in the sample, approximately 89% were seen once. Source material: peripheral blood. The gene calls are TRBV7-6 and TRBJ2-3; D may be TRBD2 (6 bases). The origin of this receptor is a man between 45 and 60 years old with active COVID-19. The CDR3 DNA is TGTGCCAGCAGCCCCGTGGGCGGGATAGGGACAGATACGCAGTATTTT. This translates into CASSPVGGIGTDTQYF.